The 19 T cell receptor beta chains given below trace back to one sample, sequenced in a study of OX40 agonist ivuxolimab in advanced cancers. Profiled with immunoSEQ multiplex PCR; TCRdb holds only in-frame clones, not every one. Seen here are around 50,000 clones, 70% to 90% observed once, and the top ten hold 0.64%. Sequenced material: CD4+ or CD8+ T cells sorted from blood, taken in a trial of the OX40 agonist ivuxolimab. Source of these receptors: an adult with an advanced solid tumor such as melanoma, head and neck, liver or kidney cancer.

This clone was recorded only once. The chain recombines TRBV5-6 with TRBJ1-1, with TRBD1 as a possible D gene (6 bases). Trimming removed 6 bases from V and 0 bases from J, with 12 bases in between. CDR3 length: 14 residues. Germline V gives CDR1 SGHDT, CDR2 YYEEEE. In DNA, the CDR3 is TGTGCCAGCACATGGGGGGGCATGAACACTGAAGCTTTCTTT. Translating it yields CASTWGGMNTEAFF.

This sequence joins TRBV2 and TRBJ2-3; the D gene is possibly TRBD2 (5 bases). Trimming took 4 bases from V and 6 from J, leaving 20 bases between them. This CDR3 contains 16 residues. Germline V CDR1 and CDR2: SNHLY, FYNNEI. The CDR3 DNA reads TGTGCCAGCAGTGCCCGGGGAGCGCGGATGGGTGATACGCAGTATTTT. This sequence encodes CASSARGARMGDTQYF.

The V and J genes are TRBV10-1 and TRBJ2-1; D is possibly TRBD2 (6 bases). CDR3 size: 14 residues. The V and J ends lost 7 bases and 3 bases respectively, with 13 bases between them. The germline V gene has CDR1 WNHNN and CDR2 SYGVQD (reference sequence). The CDR3 DNA reads as TGCGCCAGCAAAGTGGGAGGAAACTACAATGAGCAGTTCTTC. Encoded protein: CASKVGGNYNEQFF.

The CDR3 DNA reads TGTGCCATCAGGAACTCAGGCGAGGAAAAACTGTTTTTT. Protein sequence: CAIRNSGEEKLFF. The genes are TRBV10-3 and TRBJ1-4; D gene unclear. The V end lost 6 bases, the J end lost 8 bases, and 13 bases lay between the germline ends. The CDR3 is made up of 13 amino acids. Germline V gene lookup returns CDR1 ENHRY and CDR2 SYGVKD.

This clone was seen just once. The V call is TRBV19, the J call TRBJ1-2; D uncertain. CDR1 is LNHDA, CDR2 SQIVND, per germline (reference sequence). The CDR3 sequence is 13 residues long. V lost 4 bases to trimming and J lost 3 bases, with 9 bases between them. CDR3 nucleotides: TGTGCCAGTAGTACCCAATCTGACTATGGCTACACCTTC. Its translation: CASSTQSDYGYTF.

J is TRBJ2-1 and V is TRBV5-1; the match to TRBD2 covers 10 bases. CDR1 and CDR2 from the germline V gene are SGHRS and YFSETQ. There are 18 residues in the CDR3. After removal of 3 bases from V and 8 bases from J, the junction contained 17 bases not matched to a gene. The DNA for the CDR3 is TGCGCCAGCAGCTGGAGGGGGGGACTAGCGTCCTCCTCGGATGAGCAGTTCTTC. This encodes CASSWRGGLASSSDEQFF.

The chain has TRBV2 and TRBJ1-3; D call uncertain. The CDR3 is 12 amino acids. CDR1 and CDR2 (germline): SNHLY, FYNNEI. V dropped 9 bases and J dropped 0 bases, with 6 bases sitting between them. CDR3 DNA sequence: TGTGCCAGTCGACTCTCTGGAAACACCATATATTTT. This translates into CASRLSGNTIYF.

V gene TRBV28 combines with J gene TRBJ2-7; 8 nucleotides align to TRBD2. Germline V CDR1 and CDR2: MDHEN, SYDVKM. This CDR3 has 14 amino acids. V lost 5 bases, J lost 5 bases, and 8 bases stayed unmatched. CDR3 in amino acids: CASSPRGGANEQYF. CDR3 DNA: TGTGCCAGCAGTCCTCGGGGGGGAGCCAACGAGCAGTACTTC.

The CDR3 sequence is CASSLAQGAQINYGYTF. Written as DNA, the CDR3 is TGTGCCAGCAGCTTGGCTCAGGGGGCCCAAATTAACTATGGCTACACCTTC. The chain joins TRBV5-4 to TRBJ1-2, with 8 bases lining up with TRBD1. Looked up from germline, CDR1 is SGHNT and CDR2 is YYREEE (reference sequence). The J segment lost 1 base and the V segment lost 0 bases, leaving 8 bases of the junction unmatched. CDR3 size: 17 residues.

The chain couples TRBV7-2 to TRBJ2-1; D may be TRBD1 (6 bases). Germline values: CDR1 SGHTA, CDR2 FQGNSA. V was clipped by 2 bases and J by 12 bases, with 11 bases between them. The CDR3 consists of 12 residues. CDR3 nucleotides: TGTGCCAGCAGCTTACAGGGGATCGGGCAGTTCTTC. It specifies CASSLQGIGQFF.

The genes are TRBV6-6 and TRBJ2-3, with 8 bases fitting TRBD2. Germline-derived CDR1 and CDR2 are MNHNY and SVGAGI (reference sequence). After removal of 6 bases from V and 1 base from J, the junction contained 6 bases not matched to a gene. CDR3 length: 15 residues. CDR3 nucleotides: TGTGCCAGCAGCGCCGGGACTAGGGGCACAGATACGCAGTATTTT. Amino acid sequence: CASSAGTRGTDTQYF.

Comment on this clone: A junction end diverges from the germline sequence, so it may reflect a read error. The chain recombines TRBV5-1 with TRBJ2-1, with D unclear. CDR1 and CDR2 (germline): SGHRS, YFSETQ. There are 14 residues in the CDR3. Here the CDR3 reads CASSLTPSNNEQFF. DNA for the CDR3: TGCGCCAGCAGCTTGACCCCCTCCAACAATGAGCAGTTCTTC.

The chain combines TRBV6-1 with TRBJ2-1; the D gene is possibly TRBD1 (5 bases). Germline V lookup: CDR1 MNHNS, CDR2 SASEGT. V shed 6 bases and J shed 3 bases, with 9 bases lying between them. The CDR3 length is 13 residues. CDR3 DNA sequence: TGTGCCAGCAGGGCAGGGCGCTACAATGAGCAGTTCTTC. Protein sequence: CASRAGRYNEQFF.

The chain employs TRBV11-2 and TRBJ2-5; 7 bases are shared with TRBD2. This CDR3 has 15 residues. Germline assignment: CDR1 SGHAT and CDR2 FQNNGV. Losses at the gene ends were 0 bases for V and 4 bases for J; bases not matched to a gene: 5. The CDR3 region is CASSLDSGGVETQYF. The CDR3 coding sequence is TGTGCCAGCAGCTTAGACTCGGGGGGTGTAGAGACCCAGTACTTC.

The chain uses TRBV7-9 and TRBJ2-7; the D gene could be TRBD1 or TRBD2 (7 bases each). In germline, CDR1 is SEHNR, CDR2 FQNEAQ (reference sequence). Trimming took off 6 bases at V and 7 bases at J, with 25 bases between the two ends. The CDR3 has 16 amino acids. The CDR3 DNA is TGTGCCAGCAGTCTTCGCAGAGGGGAGGGGGCATGGGAGCAGTACTTC. Its protein product is CASSLRRGEGAWEQYF.

The chain couples TRBV7-5 to TRBJ2-5; TRBD1 was called by the table and not checked on the DNA. The DNA end is more similar to TRBJ2-7, so the J call may be wrong. TRBV7-5 is listed as a pseudogene. This CDR3 spans 16 amino acids. Here the CDR3 DNA reads TGTGCCAGAAGCTCTAAGGACAGGGGGCAGGTATGCGAGCAGTACTTC. It specifies CARSSKDRGQVCEQYF.

V is TRBV11-3 and J is TRBJ2-1, with a weak D call TRBD1 (5 bases). CDR1 is SGHNT, CDR2 YENEEA, per germline. V shed 3 bases and J shed 5 bases, with 8 bases lying between them. This CDR3 has 13 amino acids. The CDR3 DNA reads as TGTGCCAGCAGCTTCGAGACAGACAATGAGCAGTTCTTC. Protein sequence: CASSFETDNEQFF. The full variable domain, rest sourced from reference TRBV11-3 and TRBJ2-1, is EAGVVQSPRYKIIEKKQPVAFWCNPISGHNTLYWYLQNLGQGPELLIRYENEEAVDDSQLPKDRFSAERLKGVDSTLKIQPAELGDSAVYLCASSFETDNEQFFGPGTRLTVL.

This clone was seen only once. The chain links TRBV11-2 to TRBJ2-1; possible D gene TRBD1, 5 bases. The CDR3 covers 15 residues. CDR1 SGHAT and CDR2 FQNNGV come from the germline V gene. V lost 7 bases and J lost 0, with 13 bases in between. In DNA form, the CDR3 reads TGTGCCAGCACCAGGGATTCTAGCTCCTACAATGAGCAGTTCTTC. It is translated as CASTRDSSSYNEQFF.

The genes are TRBV15 and TRBJ2-1; D remains ambiguous. The V gene lost 1 base and the J gene lost 5 bases, with 6 bases spanning the gap. The CDR3 has 13 residues. The germline CDR1 and CDR2 sequences are LNHNV and YYDKDF (reference sequence). DNA of the CDR3: TGTGCCACCAGCAGAGGGACCAACAATGAGCAGTTCTTC. Translating it yields CATSRGTNNEQFF.